This T cell receptor (beta chain) is drawn from a study of blood T cell repertoires in COVID-19. This study enrolled people aged 18 to 89 from roughly 22 US geographic areas. Trimming removed 7 bases at V and 4 bases at J, with 13 bases between. The CDR3 runs to 13 residues. Germline V gives CDR1 LNHDA, CDR2 SQIVND (reference sequence). Some clones are missing from TCRdb's copy, which holds only in-frame ones; the method was immunoSEQ multiplex PCR. The table includes roughly 180,000 clones, over 70% detected once. The V gene is TRBV19, the J gene TRBJ1-1, with a tentative D call TRBD1 (6 bases). The clonotype was recovered from a woman in her 50s in a cohort exposed to, infected with or recovered from COVID-19 (not recorded which). Source material: PBMCs or T cells enriched from blood (not recorded which). CDR3 DNA: TGTGCCAGTATTGCAGGGGTCGGCACTGAAGCTTTCTTT. This translates into CASIAGVGTEAFF. Based on the CDR3 plus reference TRBV19 and TRBJ1-1, the full variable domain is DGGITQSPKYLFRKEGQNVTLSCEQNLNHDAMYWYRQDPGQGLRLIYYSQIVNDFQKGDIAEGYSVSREKKESFPLTVTSAQKNPTAFYLCASIAGVGTEAFFGQGTRLTVV.